Listed below are T cell receptor beta chains from one sample, sequenced in a study of shared clonotypes between healthy human individuals. Sequencing was performed with immunoSEQ multiplex PCR; in TCRdb, only in-frame clones are kept and a portion is missing. This sample has about 2.1 million clones, with roughly 95% found just once. The sample taken for sequencing was naive CD8+ T cells from PBMCs. All receptors come from a man aged 18-30 years in good health. Some clones in this sample may be carry-over from other donors' samples. The CDR3 runs from the conserved cysteine through the conserved F or W. A D gene is named only where the DNA matches it firmly. Part of the rows lack a size; the others show once, few, many or a class for expanded clones.

d_gene | j_gene | v_gene | abundance | CDR3nt | CDR3aa
- | TRBJ2-7 | TRBV11-2 | once | TGTGCCAGCAGCTTAGGGAGGGGTATCTCCTACGAGCAGTACTTC | CASSLGRGISYEQYF
TRBD1 | TRBJ2-2 | TRBV7-3 | - | TGTGCCAGCAGCTTAAAAGGGGGCGGCCCACATAATAACACCGGGGAGCTGTTTTTT | CASSLKGGGPHNNTGELFF
TRBD2 | TRBJ2-2 | TRBV7-9 | - | TGTGCCAGCAGCTCTCGGGAGGATGACACCGGGGAGCTGTTTTTT | CASSSREDDTGELFF
- | TRBJ2-7 | TRBV4-1 | once | TGCGCCAGCAGCCAAGGGTTTGGGAAGGGAGACTACGAGCAGTACTTC | CASSQGFGKGDYEQYF
TRBD2 | TRBJ2-5 | TRBV28 | - | TGTGCCAGCAGTTTACGCCGGCTAGCGGGCACCCAAGAGACCCAGTACTTC | CASSLRRLAGTQETQYF
- | TRBJ2-2 | TRBV28 | - | TGTGCCAGCAGCTCAGAGGCCGGGGAGCTGTTTTTT | CASSSEAGELFF
- | TRBJ2-1 | TRBV7-9 | - | TGTGCCAGCAGTGGTAGACGGGACCCCCCTGAGAATGAGCAGTTCTTC | CASSGRRDPPENEQFF
- | TRBJ2-5 | TRBV5-1 | - | TGCGCCAGCAGCTTGGCCGGCCGGATCCAAGAGACCCAGTACTTC | CASSLAGRIQETQYF
TRBD1 | TRBJ1-5 | TRBV7-6 | once | TGTGCCAGCAGCCCTCTCAGAACAGGGGCGAAATCTCAGCCCCAGCATTTT | CASSPLRTGAKSQPQHF
TRBD1 | TRBJ1-5 | TRBV28 | - | TGTGCCAGCAGTTTCGACAGGGAGATCGATCAGCCCCAGCATTTT | CASSFDREIDQPQHF
TRBD1 | TRBJ2-7 | TRBV4-3 | - | TGCGCCAGCAGCCAGGGACAGGGGTTATACGAGCAGTACTTC | CASSQGQGLYEQYF
- | TRBJ2-5 | TRBV5-1 | - | TGCGCCAGCAGCTCGCCGATCGCTCCAGAGACCCAGTACTTC | CASSSPIAPETQYF
- | TRBJ2-7 | TRBV4-3 | - | TGCGCCAGCAGCCAAGGGGTCAGGGACCCACCCTACGAGCAGTACTTC | CASSQGVRDPPYEQYF
- | TRBJ2-7 | TRBV7-6 | - | TGTGCCAGCAGTTTGAACCGGGAAACCTCCTACGAGCAGTACTTC | CASSLNRETSYEQYF
- | TRBJ2-7 | TRBV29-1 | - | TGCAGCGGACAGGGTACCGCGGGGGCCGAGCAGTACTTC | CSGQGTAGAEQYF
- | TRBJ2-1 | TRBV11-2 | - | TGTGCCAGCAGCTGGATACTGGGGACGGGAAAAAATGAGCAGTTCTTC | CASSWILGTGKNEQFF
- | TRBJ2-1 | TRBV10-3 | - | TGTGCCATCACCAAGGAGGGCAGGCCTAACTACAATGAGCAGTTCTTC | CAITKEGRPNYNEQFF
- | TRBJ2-2 | TRBV27 | - | TGTGCCAGCAGTTTAGGGTACACCGGGGAGCTGTTTTTT | CASSLGYTGELFF
- | TRBJ1-2 | TRBV6-5 | once | TGTGCCAGCAGTTACTCGGCAGGGGTTGGCTACACCTTC | CASSYSAGVGYTF
TRBD2 | TRBJ2-5 | TRBV6-5 | - | TGTGCCAGCAGTTACGAGGGAGGGGCGGAAGAGACCCAGTACTTC | CASSYEGGAEETQYF
- | TRBJ1-1 | TRBV19 | - | TGTGCCAGTAGTTGGAGGGGACCCCAGAACACTGAAGCTTTCTTT | CASSWRGPQNTEAFF
- | TRBJ1-1 | TRBV7-8 | - | TGTGCCAGCAGCTTTAGGCCCTTGGGGAACACTGAAGCTTTCTTT | CASSFRPLGNTEAFF
- | TRBJ1-5 | TRBV28 | few | TGTGCCAGCAGTCTTTACAGTGTTTCTCAGCCCCAGCATTTT | CASSLYSVSQPQHF
- | TRBJ1-1 | TRBV7-9 | - | TGTGCCAGCAGCTTAGTCGACCGGGCCCCCTGGGGCACTGAAGCTTTCTTT | CASSLVDRAPWGTEAFF
TRBD2 | TRBJ2-1 | TRBV6-5 | - | TGTGCCAGCAGTTACTCGCTAGCGGGAGTTGGTGAGCAGTTCTTC | CASSYSLAGVGEQFF
TRBD2 | TRBJ2-1 | TRBV19 | - | TGTGCCAGTAGTAGAGTCGGGACTAGCAGCTACAATGAGCAGTTCTTC | CASSRVGTSSYNEQFF
- | TRBJ1-2 | TRBV5-3 | - | TGTGCCAGAAGCTCAATCCCAGGGGACTATGGCTACACCTTC | CARSSIPGDYGYTF
- | TRBJ1-6 | TRBV6-6 | - | TGTGCCAGCAGTTACATGCAGGAAAATAATTCACCCCTCCACTTT | CASSYMQENNSPLHF
TRBD2 | TRBJ2-7 | TRBV9 | - | TGTGCCAGCAGCCCCAGCGGGAGAGCCGACTACGAGCAGTACTTC | CASSPSGRADYEQYF
TRBD1 | TRBJ2-7 | TRBV6-1 | - | TGTGCCAGCAGTGAAGCACTGGGACAGGCCATCTACGAGCAGTACTTC | CASSEALGQAIYEQYF
TRBD2 | TRBJ2-3 | TRBV29-1 | - | TGCAGCGTTGCTAGCGGGAGGGTTTCCACAGATACGCAGTATTTT | CSVASGRVSTDTQYF
- | TRBJ2-7 | TRBV10-3 | - | TGTGCCATCAGTGAGTCTGGTAGCGCCTACGAGCAGTACTTC | CAISESGSAYEQYF
TRBD1 | TRBJ2-7 | TRBV27 | - | TGTGCCAGCAGTTCAACAGGGGGCTGGTACGAGCAGTACTTC | CASSSTGGWYEQYF
- | TRBJ2-1 | TRBV9 | - | TGTGCCAGCAGCGCAGACATAGCTCCTGCCTACAATGAGCAGTTCTTC | CASSADIAPAYNEQFF
TRBD1 | TRBJ1-1 | TRBV25-1 | - | TGTGCCAGCAGTGAAGCGGGACAGCCGGCGGCTTTCTTT | CASSEAGQPAAFF
- | TRBJ2-7 | TRBV19 | once | TGTGCCAGTAGTCCGGACGGTGCCTACGAGCAGTACTTC | CASSPDGAYEQYF
- | TRBJ2-7 | TRBV4-3 | - | TGCGCCAGCAGCCAAGAACGAGCGGGCCTATACGAGCAGTACTTC | CASSQERAGLYEQYF
- | TRBJ1-2 | TRBV7-9 | - | TGTGCCAGCAGCACGCCCGTGGACAGTCGCAACTATGGCTACACCTTC | CASSTPVDSRNYGYTF
TRBD1 | TRBJ1-4 | TRBV7-8 | - | TGTGCCAGCAGCCCCCCGGACAGGGGTGGTGAAAAACTGTTTTTT | CASSPPDRGGEKLFF
- | TRBJ2-4 | TRBV27 | - | TGTGCCAGTAGTATTGGGACACCTCTAGCCAAAAACATTCAGTACTTC | CASSIGTPLAKNIQYF
- | TRBJ1-4 | TRBV4-3 | - | TGCGCCAGCAGCCAAGGTTACGGGGCTTCAACTAATGAAAAACTGTTTTTT | CASSQGYGASTNEKLFF
- | TRBJ2-3 | TRBV11-2 | - | TGTGCCAGCACCTCCACCGGGATTGATACGCAGTATTTT | CASTSTGIDTQYF
- | TRBJ2-7 | TRBV5-1 | - | TGCGCCAGCAGCTCGGACAGTCCCCTGGAGCAGTACTTC | CASSSDSPLEQYF
TRBD2 | TRBJ2-7 | TRBV28 | - | TGTGCCAGCAGCCCCTGGACTAGCAACGACGAGCAGTACTTC | CASSPWTSNDEQYF
- | TRBJ1-2 | TRBV7-2 | - | TGTGCCAGCAACCCTCGGGACAATGCTAACTATGGCTACACCTTC | CASNPRDNANYGYTF
- | TRBJ2-6 | TRBV7-9 | - | TGTGCCAGCAGCACGTGGTTAGACTCTGGGGCCAACGTCCTGACTTTC | CASSTWLDSGANVLTF
- | TRBJ1-1 | TRBV11-2 | - | TGTGCCAGCAGCTTAGATCTTTCAATTGGGGTTTCTGAAGCTTTCTTT | CASSLDLSIGVSEAFF
- | TRBJ2-3 | TRBV2 | - | TGTGCCAGCCCCGGGCGGGATACGCAGTATTTT | CASPGRDTQYF
- | TRBJ1-2 | TRBV9 | - | TGTGCCAGCAGCGTAGGGGCAGGGGCCAACTATGGCTACACCTTC | CASSVGAGANYGYTF
TRBD1 | TRBJ1-5 | TRBV7-9 | - | TGTGCCAGCAGCTTAGGGGGGACAGGCAATCAGCCCCAGCATTTT | CASSLGGTGNQPQHF
- | TRBJ1-4 | TRBV5-1 | once | TGCGCCAGCAGCTTCTTCGGGTACAGGGAGCACACTAATGAAAAACTGTTTTTT | CASSFFGYREHTNEKLFF
- | TRBJ2-2 | TRBV7-9 | - | TGTGCCAGCAGCTTAGCGGTCGGATCCACCGGGGAGCTGTTTTTT | CASSLAVGSTGELFF
TRBD1 | TRBJ2-7 | TRBV5-5 | - | TGTGCCAGCAGCTTGGCCGGCGGCAGGGGGCACGAGCAGTACTTC | CASSLAGGRGHEQYF
- | TRBJ1-4 | TRBV28 | once | TGTGCCAGCAGTTTTTTACTTGTCACCCGGGGTGAAAAACTGTTTTTT | CASSFLLVTRGEKLFF
- | TRBJ2-2 | TRBV10-1 | - | TGCGCCAGCAGTGAGTCGAGCAGGGAGCTGTTTTTT | CASSESSRELFF
- | TRBJ1-4 | TRBV7-9 | - | TGTGCCAGCAGCTTTAGGGCAGCTGATGAAAAACTGTTTTTT | CASSFRAADEKLFF
- | TRBJ2-2 | TRBV28 | - | TGTGCCAGCAGTATCCTGACAGACACCGGGGAGCTGTTTTTT | CASSILTDTGELFF